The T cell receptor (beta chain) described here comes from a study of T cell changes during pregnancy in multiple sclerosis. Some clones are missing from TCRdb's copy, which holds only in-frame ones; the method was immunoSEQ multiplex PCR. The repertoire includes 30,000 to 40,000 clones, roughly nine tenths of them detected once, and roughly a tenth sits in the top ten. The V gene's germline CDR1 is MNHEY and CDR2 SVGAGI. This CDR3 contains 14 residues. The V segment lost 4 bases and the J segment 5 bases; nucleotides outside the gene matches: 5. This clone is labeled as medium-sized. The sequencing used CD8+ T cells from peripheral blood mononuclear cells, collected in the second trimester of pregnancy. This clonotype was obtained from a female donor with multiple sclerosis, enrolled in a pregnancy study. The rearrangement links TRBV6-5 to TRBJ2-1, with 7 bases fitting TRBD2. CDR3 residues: CASSSSSGDNEQFF. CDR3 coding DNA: TGTGCCAGCAGTTCTTCTAGCGGAGACAATGAGCAGTTCTTC.